What follows is one T cell receptor beta chain and its context. Its antigen remains unidentified. This entry comes from a study of blood T cells in healthy people across ages. Study details: Template switching caught about one barcoded beta molecule for each two T cells. General observations from the study: Changes in expanded clonotypes were possibly confounded, as the CMV status of donors was unknown.

Primed by a sample-barcoded 5' primer and a J-beta primer mix, a second PCR proceeded for about 6 to 11 cycles. With 12 random nucleotides, a template-switch adaptor tagged each individual cDNA molecule. From the 5' RACE reads, TCRdb called clonotypes with MiXCR, one entry per CDR3 protein. The sample holds approximately 810,000 distinct CDR3 sequences, more than 25% seen once. The clonotype was recovered from an elderly woman in good health. The sample was blood.

The CDR3 sequence is CSAREQGITYEQYF. The CDR3 bases are TGCAGTGCTAGGGAACAGGGGATAACCTACGAGCAGTACTTC. The rearrangement uses TRBV20-1 and TRBJ2-5; 7 nucleotides match TRBD1. Gene TRBJ2-7 matches the end of the DNA better, so the J call may be wrong. The length of the CDR3 is 14 residues. Germline V gene data show CDR1 as DFQATT and CDR2 as SNEGSKA (reference sequence).